Detailed here is one T cell receptor (beta chain). Its antigen specificity is not known. Nothing much larger sits one base from this clone, and base qualities are not available. CD4+ T cells from unexposed donors were collected before the COVID-19 pandemic (2011-2018). After 10 days of culture, CD4+ T cells were isolated with the EasySep CD4+ T cell isolation kit. As cell numbers permitted, CD4+ T cells from unexposed donors were tested for reactivity to SARS-CoV-2 S and N and to four common cold coronavirus spike pools. Two million PBMCs per well were cultured in IMDM with 5% human AB serum and 9.5 to 10 IU/ml IL-2. Half of the culture medium was replaced with fresh IL-2-containing medium on days 3 and 7. In general, triplicate replicate wells were used for every peptide culture condition. Leukapheresis product for the unexposed donors was bought commercially. PBMCs were isolated from leukapheresis product or whole blood by Ficoll-Paque PLUS gradient centrifugation. PBMCs were either used fresh in the expansion assay or cryopreserved at -140 degrees C. The QIAamp Micro DNA Kit was used to extract genomic DNA from the CD4+ T cells.

The sample originates from a study of CD4 T cells in relation to SARS-CoV-2 and coronaviruses (dated by TCRdb to 2020 to 2022). For the study in its entirety: In the ViraFEST assay, PBMCs were cultured with antigen for approximately ten days, after which TCR beta CDR3s were sequenced to identify antigen-specific clonal expansions. An HIV-1 Nef peptide pool or a culture without peptide was used as the negative reference condition. Using patient-derived lymphoblastoid cell lines, the shared crossreactive spike epitopes were mapped to their HLA restriction. The study assessed, at the TCR clonotype level, memory CD4+ T cell crossreactivity between SARS-CoV-2 and common cold coronavirus spike proteins. The Adaptive Biotechnologies TCR-sequencing kit was used to sequence samples from three pre-COVID donors and the naive versus memory experiments, while other data came from Illumina-based sequencing. Expansion assays from other donors in the study were sequenced with a different, Illumina-based TCR-beta assay. What the research found in general, with its limitations: Compared with monoreactive clones, crossreactive clones had significantly weaker SARS-CoV-2-driven expansion, a result consistent with antigenic imprinting. The study was limited by small numbers of patients and tested TCRs. Because the crossreactivity analysis focused on spike protein, crossreactivity against other viral proteins was not assessed. Memory CD4+ clonotypes crossrecognizing SARS-CoV-2 and at least one common cold coronavirus spike were found in roughly 65% of donors. No donor contributed both pre-pandemic and post-infection samples, which limited tracing the source of pre-existing responses.

V is pruned by 6 bases and J by 3 bases, leaving 3 bases of the junction without a gene match. There are 14 amino acids in the CDR3, from cysteine to phenylalanine inclusive. Left in the record is the CDR3 DNA by itself, 42 bases read in frame from the first base. Sequences LNHDA (CDR1) and SQIVND (CDR2) are obtained from the germline V gene (reference sequence). Library construction relied on the immunoSEQ multiplex PCR assay. The original pipeline was this. During preprocessing, nonproductive sequences were removed, along with CDR3s that did not begin with C, did not end with F or W, or were shorter than 7 amino acids. The MANAFEST web app identified antigen-specific clonotypes based on expansion compared with the reference and other culture wells. A clone was considered positive if the clone showed significant expansion compared with the reference culture in 2 of 3 replicate wells at an FDR below 0.05. To be called positive, a clone also had to show significant expansion compared with every other tandem well and an odds ratio greater than 5. After three terminal residues were trimmed from each end, CDR3 homology was quantified as pairwise Levenshtein distance using the stringdist R package. Here the immuneACCESS table is served through TCRdb, limited to in-frame sequences with V and J called. Missing clones are a known gap in these copies; in checked studies unresolved V genes cover under half, and the rest lacks a known reason. Clone size and V and J calls were adopted from that table, with D and trimming inferred from the DNA. The sample table shows 9,500 to 11,000 clones, and 80% to 85% are seen once. The ten largest clones take up 17% of the sample.

The specimen was CD4+ T cells from PBMCs, cultured in vitro. The chain links TRBV19 with TRBJ2-3, and TRBD1 aligns with 10 junction nucleotides. This receptor was obtained from a human donor in good health. The DNA sequence is as follows: TGTGCCAGTAGGACAGGGGGCGCAACAGATACGCAGTATTTT. The encoded protein is CASRTGGATDTQYF.